This T cell receptor beta chain was identified in a study of metastatic and nonmetastatic thyroid tumors (TCRdb year 2020). For the wider study: For patients with malignant and with benign thyroid disease, the researchers compared repertoires between peripheral blood samples and tumor or nodule tissue samples.

Libraries were constructed by PCR. Instrument used: Illumina HiSeq 4000. The TCR beta-chain CDR3 region of each patient was profiled by high-throughput sequencing. The paper's data handling went like this. The researchers built a classifier to tell apart papillary thyroid cancer patients with distant metastasis, based on CDR3 differences among clinicopathological groups. Repertoire diversity was assessed with the Shannon index, and tumor-blood repertoire similarity with the Morisita-Horn index. TCRdb redid the processing of the public reads, applying fastp at Q25 and MiXCR, and retained in-frame beta chains. The V and J calls and clone size come from TCRdb's table, not from the authors' own analysis. The sample includes about 53,000 clones, with 20% to 25% observed a single time. Together, the top ten hold roughly 4.2% of the sample. No treatment had been received by any patient before thyroid surgery. Patient clinical samples collected from about 2012 to 2018 were retrospectively analysed using T-cell receptor beta sequencing.

Study-wide findings and limitations: TCR beta diversity was reported as significantly higher in malignant tumors than in benign nodules, in both blood and tumor samples.

Worth noting for this clone: Its antigen has not been determined. One base away lies a much larger clone, so this may be a sequencing read error. This CDR3 fails to terminate in the conserved phenylalanine or tryptophan, so it likely reflects a read error.

V is reduced by 5 bases and J by 8 bases, leaving a spacing of 13 bases between them. Taken from the germline V gene, the CDR1 and CDR2 loops are SGHVS and FQNEAQ. The CDR3 sequence runs 13 residues, both termini included. Only the CDR3 DNA stays, 39 bases, in frame from base 1. Sequenced sample: blood. Here the chain combines TRBV7-8 and TRBJ2-1; the D gene cannot be resolved beyond TRBD1 or TRBD2, each matching 5 bases. The sequence derives from a female donor with papillary thyroid cancer or a benign thyroid nodule (not recorded which). Some clones in this sample may be carry-over from other donors' samples. The nucleotide sequence is given as TGTGCCAGCAGCCTGAGCTTGGGGGATGAGCAGTTCTTG. It specifies CASSLSLGDEQFL.